These 25 T cell receptor beta chains share one sample of origin, sequenced in a study of T cell repertoires in cytomegalovirus infection. One entry per CDR3 protein results from TCRdb running MiXCR on the reads. The table includes hundreds of thousands of distinct CDR3 sequences, approximately 25% detected once. The sample comprised CD8+ T cells from PBMCs. These receptors were collected from a human donor in good health (CMV status not recorded). Some clones in this sample may be carry-over from other donors' samples.

This clonotype was detected a few times. The chain carries TRBV7-8 and TRBJ1-4, with D hard to call. The V end lost 5 bases, the J end lost 6 bases, and 16 bases lay between the germline ends. The germline V gene has CDR1 SGHVS and CDR2 FQNEAQ. The CDR3 covers 15 residues. CDR3 bases: TGTGCCAGCAGCCCCCTTGGACCTACCTATGAAAAACTGTTTTTT. It codes for CASSPLGPTYEKLFF.

The sample holds a few counts of this clonotype. This rearrangement joins TRBV28 to TRBJ2-1; 13 bases match TRBD2. Germline-derived CDR1 and CDR2 are MDHEN and SYDVKM. The CDR3 extends over 15 amino acids. V shed 5 bases and J 8 bases; nucleotides not matched to a gene: 6. This CDR3 is CASSMTSGGQDEQFF. CDR3 coding DNA: TGTGCCAGCAGTATGACTAGCGGGGGGCAGGATGAGCAGTTCTTC.

This clonotype appeared many times. The rearrangement links TRBV7-2 to TRBJ2-2; TRBD2 agrees at 11 bases. In germline, CDR1 is SGHTA, CDR2 FQGNSA. V gave up 3 bases and J gave up 3 bases; unmatched junction bases: 3. The CDR3 totals 16 residues. Here the CDR3 reads CASSLTSGEYTGELFF. The CDR3 DNA reads as TGTGCCAGCAGCTTGACTAGCGGGGAGTACACCGGGGAGCTGTTTTTT.

This clonotype appeared many times. The rearrangement joins TRBV2 to TRBJ2-1, with 9 bases aligning to TRBD2. J lost 5 bases, V lost 10 bases, and 6 bases had no gene match. The CDR3 totals 13 residues. The germline V gene encodes CDR1 SNHLY and CDR2 FYNNEI. The CDR3 DNA reads TGTGCCACCTTAGCGGGGGCCGACAATGAGCAGTTCTTC. Protein sequence: CATLAGADNEQFF.

Ten or more counts support this clonotype. The rearrangement uses TRBV24-1 and TRBJ2-1, with D tentatively TRBD2 (5 bases). The CDR3 runs 13 residues. The V end was cut by 6 bases, the J end by 7 bases, with 12 bases between. Germline-derived CDR1 and CDR2 are KGHDR and SFDVKD. CDR3 sequence: CATSSGRVNEQFF. The CDR3 DNA reads as TGTGCCACCAGTTCTGGGCGGGTGAATGAGCAGTTCTTC.

This clonotype was observed a handful of times. The rearrangement links TRBV25-1 to TRBJ1-2; the D gene is possibly TRBD1 (5 bases). The CDR3 runs 17 residues. Trimming removed 2 bases at V and 4 bases at J, with 20 bases between. Germline lookup yields CDR1 MGHDK and CDR2 SYGVNS. CDR3 loop: CASSEEGDSLPGYGYTF. CDR3 coding DNA: TGTGCCAGCAGTGAAGAAGGAGACAGCCTCCCTGGCTATGGCTACACCTTC.

This clonotype was recorded at least ten times. This rearrangement joins TRBV7-9 to TRBJ2-7, with a weak D call TRBD1 (5 bases). The V gene's germline CDR1 is SEHNR and CDR2 FQNEAQ (reference sequence). V was pared by 5 bases and J by 0 bases, with 14 bases between. The CDR3 sequence is 15 residues long. The CDR3 loop reads CASSPPQGISYEQYF. CDR3 coding DNA: TGTGCCAGCAGCCCCCCCCAGGGCATCTCCTACGAGCAGTACTTC.

This clonotype was seen a handful of times. V is TRBV20-1 and J is TRBJ1-2, with D perhaps TRBD1 (6 bases). Germline CDR1 reads DFQATT; CDR2 reads SNEGSKA (reference sequence). This CDR3 region has 18 residues. Trimming left V 1 base short and J 2 bases short, with 23 bases between. The CDR3 is CSARVNLQGRFGNYGYTF. The CDR3 DNA is TGCAGTGCTAGAGTAAACCTACAGGGAAGGTTTGGGAACTATGGCTACACCTTC.

The chain combines TRBV12-3 or TRBV12-4 with TRBJ2-7, with D hard to call. The CDR3 loop spans 15 amino acids. V shed 2 bases and J shed 3 bases, with 14 bases lying between them. CDR3 region: CASSLTLWEHYEQYF. In DNA, the CDR3 is TGTGCCAGCAGTTTAACCCTCTGGGAACACTACGAGCAGTACTTC.

This clonotype was recorded at least ten times. The V and J genes are TRBV7-2 and TRBJ1-3, with D possibly being TRBD1 (5 bases). This CDR3 spans 16 amino acids. Germline lookup yields CDR1 SGHTA and CDR2 FQGNSA. The germline V and J ends were trimmed by 5 bases and 4 bases, with 18 bases remaining between them. The CDR3 loop is CASSRSDGWDGNTIYF. Here the CDR3 DNA reads TGTGCCAGCAGCCGGTCTGACGGCTGGGACGGAAACACCATATATTTT.

Note on this clonotype: The junction does not match germline at one end; this may be a read error. The chain uses TRBV9 and TRBJ1-1; D may be TRBD1 (6 bases). The germline CDR1 and CDR2 sequences are SGDLS and YYNGEE. This CDR3 is 15 amino acids long. CDR3 coding DNA: TGTGCCAGCAGCGTAGGGGGGCTATTGAACGCTGAAGCTTTCTTT. Its protein product is CASSVGGLLNAEAFF. The full variable domain, its missing parts supplied by reference TRBV9 and TRBJ1-1, is DSGVTQTPKHLITATGQRVTLRCSPRSGDLSVYWYQQSLDQGLQFLIQYYNGEERAKGNILERFSAQQFPDLHSELNLSSLELGDSALYFCASSVGGLLNAEAFFGQGTRLTVV.

This clonotype occurred many times. The chain links TRBV12-3 or TRBV12-4 to TRBJ2-2; D is uncertain. The V gene lost 8 bases and the J gene lost 0 bases, with 22 bases spanning the gap. The CDR3 covers 18 residues. The CDR3 loop is CASYPTRHLYANTGELFF. The DNA of the CDR3 is TGTGCCAGCTACCCTACCCGCCATCTGTACGCGAACACCGGGGAGCTGTTTTTT.

There are a few counts of this clonotype. J is TRBJ2-7 and V is TRBV11-2; the D gene is possibly TRBD2 (6 bases). The germline V gene encodes CDR1 SGHAT and CDR2 FQNNGV. The CDR3 totals 15 residues. Trimming took off 0 bases at V and 9 bases at J, with 18 bases between the two ends. This CDR3 is CASSLEGTSSVWQYV. The CDR3 DNA reads as TGTGCCAGCAGCTTAGAAGGGACTTCATCTGTTTGGCAGTACGTC.

The V gene is TRBV20-1, the J gene TRBJ2-7, with TRBD1 as a possible D gene (5 bases). The CDR3 extends over 13 amino acids. Germline CDR1 and CDR2: DFQATT and SNEGSKA (reference sequence). V dropped 5 bases and J dropped 3 bases, with 14 bases sitting between them. CDR3 DNA sequence: TGCAGTGCTGCCTCGACAGAGAGCTACGAGCAGTACGTC. Protein: CSAASTESYEQYV.

This clonotype was counted a few times. The chain joins TRBV7-2 to TRBJ2-2, with D possibly TRBD2 on 6 matching bases. Germline CDR1 reads SGHTA; CDR2 reads FQGNSA. This CDR3 contains 17 residues. Trimming shortened V by 2 bases and J by 6 bases, and 19 bases separated the two germline ends. The CDR3 protein is CASSLSGGITRAGELFF. The CDR3 coding sequence is TGTGCCAGCAGCTTATCTGGGGGGATAACAAGGGCCGGGGAGCTGTTTTTT.

This clonotype was counted many times. V is TRBV10-2 and J is TRBJ2-1, with 10 bases matching TRBD2. J was trimmed by 0 bases and V by 2 bases; bases with no gene match: 10. The CDR3 is 19 residues long. Germline loops: CDR1 WSHSY, CDR2 SAAADI. The CDR3 loop reads CASSEEIAGGGSSYNEQFF. In DNA form, the CDR3 reads TGCGCCAGCAGTGAGGAGATAGCGGGGGGAGGGAGCTCCTACAATGAGCAGTTCTTC.

CDR3 sequence reads: CASSYSVAPSYEQYV. The CDR3 DNA reads TGTGCCAGCAGTTACTCGGTAGCCCCATCCTACGAGCAGTACGTC. The chain uses TRBV6-6 and TRBJ2-7; D is ambiguous. The CDR3 covers 15 residues. The germline CDR1 and CDR2 sequences are MNHNY and SVGAGI (reference sequence). The V end was cut by 0 bases, the J end by 1 base, with 10 bases between.

This clonotype has only a few counts. The V gene is TRBV6-5, the J gene TRBJ1-1, with TRBD1 as a possible D gene (5 bases). The CDR3 runs 15 residues. Germline CDR1 reads MNHEY; CDR2 reads SVGAGI. Trimming pared 0 bases from V and 4 bases from J, leaving 12 bases between. For the CDR3, the DNA is TGTGCCAGCAGTTACTCGAGGGGAGGAGGCACTGAAGCTTTCTTT. It translates to CASSYSRGGGTEAFF.

This clonotype was counted at least ten times. This sequence joins TRBV12-5 and TRBJ2-7, with D possibly matching TRBD1 (5 bases). The CDR3 spans 14 residues. Germline loops: CDR1 LGHNT, CDR2 FRNRAP. V lost 1 base, J lost 5 bases, and 12 bases lay in between. This CDR3 is CASGLDVIRDEQYF. CDR3 coding DNA: TGTGCTAGTGGTTTGGATGTAATCAGGGACGAGCAGTACTTC.

There are many counts of this clonotype. The rearrangement joins TRBV7-6 to TRBJ2-7; D not certain. V was clipped by 2 bases and J by 2 bases, with 4 bases between them. Per germline, CDR1 SGHVS and CDR2 FNYEAQ. The CDR3 consists of 12 residues. CDR3: CASSLNPYEQYF. In nucleotides, the CDR3 is TGTGCCAGCAGCTTAAACCCCTACGAGCAGTACTTC.

The chain is built from TRBV7-8 and TRBJ2-3; D is ambiguous. Germline V gene sequence: CDR1 SGHVS, CDR2 FQNEAQ. The CDR3 covers 15 residues. V lost 1 base and J 2 bases, leaving 10 bases between the germline ends. Here the CDR3 reads CASSLGVRNTDTQYF. CDR3 coding DNA: TGTGCCAGCAGCTTAGGTGTCAGGAACACAGATACGCAGTATTTT.

The chain joins TRBV6-6 to TRBJ1-1; D not resolved. The germline V gene has CDR1 MNHNY and CDR2 SVGAGI (reference sequence). Trimming removed 6 bases from V and 0 bases from J, with 8 bases in between. The CDR3 is made up of 13 amino acids. The CDR3 sequence: CASRPEMNTEAFF. Written as DNA, the CDR3 is TGTGCCAGCAGACCCGAAATGAACACTGAAGCTTTCTTT.

This clonotype has more than one count but fewer than ten. V and J are TRBV6-2 or TRBV6-3 and TRBJ2-1; D might be TRBD1 or TRBD2, each matching 6 bases. V was trimmed by 10 bases and J by 8 bases, leaving 18 bases between them. The CDR3 is made up of 13 amino acids. Germline V CDR1 and CDR2: MNHEY, SVGEGT. This CDR3 reads CATTLGGGDEQFF. The DNA of the CDR3 is TGTGCCACCACCCTAGGGGGAGGCGATGAGCAGTTCTTC.

The chain couples TRBV6-5 to TRBJ2-2; 9 bases line up with TRBD2. The CDR3 is 17 amino acids. Germline V gene lookup returns CDR1 MNHEY and CDR2 SVGAGI. Trimming took 0 bases from V and 3 from J; bases not matched to a gene: 5. The CDR3 sequence is CASSYSLAGAHTGELFF. In DNA form, the CDR3 reads TGTGCCAGCAGTTACTCGTTAGCGGGGGCCCACACCGGGGAGCTGTTTTTT.

The sample holds many counts of this clonotype. The V call is TRBV7-6, the J call TRBJ2-1, with TRBD1 identical over 8 bases. Germline CDR1 SGHVS, CDR2 FNYEAQ. The CDR3 covers 17 residues. The V segment lost 4 bases and the J segment 4 bases; nucleotides outside the gene matches: 12. CDR3 amino acids: CASSSRQGPKRYNEQFF. CDR3 nucleotide sequence: TGTGCCAGCAGCTCAAGACAGGGGCCCAAACGTTACAATGAGCAGTTCTTC. The whole variable domain, remainder taken from reference TRBV7-6 and TRBJ2-1, is GAGVSQSPRYKVTKRGQDVALRCDPISGHVSLYWYRQALGQGPEFLTYFNYEAQQDKSGLPNDRFSAERPEGSISTLTIQRTEQRDSAMYRCASSSRQGPKRYNEQFFGPGTRLTVL.